The rows below give T cell receptor beta chains drawn from one sample of a study of blood T cell repertoires in COVID-19. Only in-frame clones appear in the TCRdb table, and some are missing; sequencing was by immunoSEQ multiplex PCR. This repertoire shows about 250,000 clones, about 89% found once; its top ten account for roughly 9%. Sequenced sample: PBMCs or T cells enriched from blood (not recorded which). The receptors were gathered from a man aged 40-55 years who had recovered from COVID-19. The CDR3 runs from the conserved cysteine through the conserved F or W. D genes are given only for firm matches. The size of a clone is reported for some rows only, either as once, few or many, or as a class for expanded clones.

TRBJ2-2,TRBD2,TRBV28,NA,CASRVPGLAGGELFF,TGTGCCAGCAGGGTCCCGGGACTAGCAGGCGGGGAGCTGTTTTTT
TRBJ1-1,NA,TRBV29-1,NA,CSGKEAPSTEAFF,TGCAGCGGGAAGGAGGCGCCGAGCACTGAAGCTTTCTTT
TRBJ1-2,NA,TRBV4-3,NA,CASSPGAGFDYGYTF,TGCGCCAGCAGCCCCGGAGCAGGGTTTGACTATGGCTACACCTTC
TRBJ1-1,TRBD1,TRBV4-3,NA,CASSQDGGQGAFVVAFF,TGCGCCAGCAGCCAAGATGGTGGACAGGGGGCGTTTGTCGTGGCTTTCTTT
TRBJ1-4,TRBD1,TRBV19,NA,CASSIRTGWDQLFF,TGTGCCAGTAGTATCCGGACAGGGTGGGATCAACTGTTTTTT
TRBJ2-1,TRBD2,TRBV29-1,once,CSVVTGRMDEQFF,TGCAGCGTTGTCACCGGGAGGATGGATGAGCAGTTCTTC
TRBJ2-7,NA,TRBV20-1,NA,CSASPFGRRSSYEQYF,TGCAGTGCTAGTCCCTTCGGGCGGAGGAGCTCCTACGAGCAGTACTTC
TRBJ2-5,TRBD2,TRBV7-3,NA,CASSSGSGRSGETQYF,TGTGCCAGCAGCTCAGGTAGCGGGAGGAGTGGAGAGACCCAGTACTTC
TRBJ1-5,TRBD1,TRBV7-9,NA,CASSLGDRAREPQHF,TGTGCCAGCAGCTTAGGAGACAGGGCCAGGGAGCCCCAGCATTTT
TRBJ1-2,NA,TRBV30,NA,CAGLRGGWYGYTF,TGTGCCGGACTTAGGGGGGGCTGGTATGGCTACACCTTC
TRBJ2-1,TRBD1,TRBV6-5,once,CASRRDRGSNEQFF,TGTGCCAGCAGGCGGGACAGGGGGTCCAATGAGCAGTTCTTC
TRBJ2-5,TRBD1,TRBV4-2,NA,CASSRDRDRSETQYF,TGTGCCAGCAGCCGTGACCGGGACAGGAGTGAGACCCAGTACTTC
TRBJ1-1,TRBD1,TRBV6-5,NA,CASSYRDRNTEAFF,TGTGCCAGCAGTTACCGGGACAGGAACACTGAAGCTTTCTTT
TRBJ2-5,NA,TRBV5-1,NA,CASRSWRTEETQYF,TGCGCCAGCAGATCATGGAGGACAGAAGAGACCCAGTACTTC
TRBJ1-2,NA,TRBV7-8,NA,CASSRLEGLSTF,TGTGCCAGCAGCCGCCTGGAGGGGCTGAGCACCTTC
TRBJ2-5,TRBD1,TRBV13,NA,CASSFGQGETQYF,TGTGCCAGCAGCTTCGGACAGGGGGAGACCCAGTACTTC
TRBJ2-7,TRBD1,TRBV18,NA,CASSRPGTGGSGEQYF,TGTGCCAGCTCACGGCCCGGGACAGGGGGTTCGGGCGAGCAGTACTTC
TRBJ2-7,TRBD1,TRBV4-1,NA,CASSLRKGVGTGVLLEQYF,TGCGCCAGCAGCCTCCGAAAGGGGGTTGGGACAGGAGTGTTATTGGAGCAGTACTTC
TRBJ2-7,TRBD2,TRBV7-6,NA,CASSLAGLAGGGGYEQYF,TGTGCCAGCAGCTTAGCGGGACTAGCGGGAGGAGGTGGGTACGAGCAGTACTTC
TRBJ1-1,NA,TRBV6-1,once,CASSEFQGTEAFF,TGTGCCAGCAGTGAGTTCCAGGGGACTGAAGCTTTCTTT
TRBJ1-4,NA,TRBV11-3,NA,CASSLGAGSNPANEKLFF,TGTGCCAGCAGCTTAGGGGCCGGATCAAATCCAGCTAATGAAAAACTGTTTTTT
TRBJ2-5,NA,TRBV18,NA,CASSPTHGETQYF,TGTGCCAGCTCACCAACCCACGGGGAGACCCAGTACTTC
TRBJ2-1,TRBD2,TRBV9,NA,CASSAGDYSYNEQFF,TGTGCCAGCAGCGCCGGGGACTATTCTTACAATGAGCAGTTCTTC
TRBJ1-3,NA,TRBV5-1,NA,CASSLVGSERSGNTIYF,TGCGCCAGCAGCTTGGTTGGCTCAGAGCGGTCTGGAAACACCATATATTTT
TRBJ2-7,NA,TRBV12-3/TRBV12-4,NA,CASTTWGERIDF,TGTGCCAGCACTACGTGGGGGGAGAGGATCGACTTC
TRBJ1-1,NA,TRBV19,NA,CASCYTGNTEAFF,TGTGCCAGTTGTTACACAGGGAACACTGAAGCTTTCTTT
TRBJ1-4,NA,TRBV27,NA,CASSLWGGVNEKLFF,TGTGCCAGCAGTTTATGGGGGGGGGTTAATGAAAAACTGTTTTTT
TRBJ2-7,TRBD2,TRBV4-3,NA,CASSQAIASGRGYEQYF,TGCGCCAGCAGCCAAGCCATAGCTAGCGGGAGAGGCTACGAGCAGTACTTC
TRBJ2-7,NA,TRBV4-1,NA,CASSQTPGVGSYEQYF,TGCGCCAGCAGCCAAACCCCGGGAGTCGGATCCTACGAGCAGTACTTC
TRBJ1-6,TRBD1,TRBV3-1/TRBV3-2,few,CASSQTDRGNSPLHF,TGTGCCAGCAGCCAAACGGACAGGGGCAATTCACCCCTCCACTTT
TRBJ1-2,TRBD1,TRBV9,NA,CASSADRGINYGYTF,TGTGCCAGCAGCGCTGACAGGGGAATTAACTATGGCTACACCTTC
TRBJ1-1,NA,TRBV10-3,NA,CAISEIERPEAFF,TGTGCCATCAGTGAAATTGAGCGTCCTGAAGCTTTCTTT
TRBJ1-1,TRBD1,TRBV5-4,NA,CASSHPDRGAEAFF,TGTGCCAGCAGCCATCCGGACAGGGGAGCTGAAGCTTTCTTT
TRBJ2-1,NA,TRBV4-1,NA,CASSQDYGVWNEQFF,TGCGCCAGCAGCCAGGACTACGGGGTTTGGAATGAGCAGTTCTTC
TRBJ2-1,TRBD2,TRBV7-3,NA,CASSLRSLAGYNEQFF,TGTGCCAGCAGCTTACGTTCACTAGCGGGGTACAATGAGCAGTTCTTC
TRBJ2-1,NA,TRBV7-2,NA,CASSQAPIPNNEQFF,TGTGCCAGCAGCCAGGCACCAATCCCGAACAATGAGCAGTTCTTC
TRBJ2-7,NA,TRBV18,NA,CASSPLAGLTSYEQYF,TGTGCCAGCTCACCACTGGCAGGGCTTACCTCCTACGAGCAGTACTTC
TRBJ1-1,NA,TRBV11-2,NA,CASSLAVNTEAFF,TGTGCCAGCTCACTTGCTGTGAACACTGAAGCTTTCTTT
TRBJ1-6,NA,TRBV5-1,NA,CASSLGQASYNSPLHF,TGCGCCAGCAGCTTGGGACAGGCATCCTATAATTCACCCCTCCACTTT
TRBJ2-5,NA,TRBV6-5,NA,CASMKGQSETQYF,TGTGCCAGCATGAAAGGACAGTCTGAGACCCAGTACTTC
TRBJ2-3,NA,TRBV5-1,NA,CASSSGPGVADTQYF,TGCGCCAGCAGCTCAGGGCCAGGGGTGGCAGATACGCAGTATTTT
TRBJ2-3,TRBD2,TRBV10-3,NA,CAISDWASGSTDTQYF,TGTGCCATCAGTGACTGGGCTAGCGGGAGCACAGATACGCAGTATTTT
TRBJ2-4,NA,TRBV9,NA,CASSVEAAKNIQYF,TGTGCCAGCAGCGTCGAGGCGGCCAAAAACATTCAGTACTTC
TRBJ2-5,TRBD2,TRBV27,NA,CASSIKRGGRETQYF,TGTGCCAGCAGTATTAAGCGGGGGGGCCGGGAGACCCAGTACTTC
TRBJ2-2,TRBD2,TRBV28,NA,CASTRTRNTGELFF,TGTGCCAGCACCAGGACTAGAAACACCGGGGAGCTGTTTTTT
TRBJ2-7,NA,TRBV3-1/TRBV3-2,NA,CASSQGGQVAYEQYF,TGTGCCAGCAGCCAAGGGGGGCAGGTCGCCTACGAGCAGTACTTC